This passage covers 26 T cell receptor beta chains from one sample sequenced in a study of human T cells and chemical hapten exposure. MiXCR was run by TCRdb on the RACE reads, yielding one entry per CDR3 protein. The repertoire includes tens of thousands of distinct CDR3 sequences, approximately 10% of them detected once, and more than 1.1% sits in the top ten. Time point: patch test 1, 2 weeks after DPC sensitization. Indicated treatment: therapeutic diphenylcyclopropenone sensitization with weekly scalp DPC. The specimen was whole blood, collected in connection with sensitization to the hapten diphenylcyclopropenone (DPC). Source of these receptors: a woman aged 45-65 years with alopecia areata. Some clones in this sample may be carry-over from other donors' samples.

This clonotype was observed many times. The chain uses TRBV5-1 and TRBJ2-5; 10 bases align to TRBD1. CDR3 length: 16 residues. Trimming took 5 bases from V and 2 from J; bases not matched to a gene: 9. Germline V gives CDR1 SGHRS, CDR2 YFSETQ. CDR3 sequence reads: CASSSRTGGGQETQYF. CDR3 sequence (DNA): TGCGCCAGCAGTTCTAGGACAGGGGGAGGACAAGAGACCCAGTACTTC. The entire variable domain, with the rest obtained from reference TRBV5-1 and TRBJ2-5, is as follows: KAGVTQTPRYLIKTRGQQVTLSCSPISGHRSVSWYQQTPGQGLQFLFEYFSETQRNKGNFPGRFSGRQFSNSRSEMNVSTLELGDSALYLCASSSRTGGGQETQYFGPGTRLLVL.

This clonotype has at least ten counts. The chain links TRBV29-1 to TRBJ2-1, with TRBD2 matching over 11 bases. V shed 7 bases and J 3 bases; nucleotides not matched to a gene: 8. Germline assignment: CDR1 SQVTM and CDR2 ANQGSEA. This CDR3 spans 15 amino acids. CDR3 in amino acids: CSAKGLAVNYNEQFF. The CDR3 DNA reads TGCAGCGCCAAGGGACTAGCGGTTAACTACAATGAGCAGTTCTTC.

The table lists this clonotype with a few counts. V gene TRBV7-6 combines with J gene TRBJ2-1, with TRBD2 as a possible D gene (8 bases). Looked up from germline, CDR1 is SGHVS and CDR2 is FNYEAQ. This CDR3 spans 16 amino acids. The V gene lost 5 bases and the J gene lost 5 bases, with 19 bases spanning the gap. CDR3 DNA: TGTGCCAGCAGCCCACAGGGGTGGGGACTAGACAATGAGCAGTTCTTC. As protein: CASSPQGWGLDNEQFF.

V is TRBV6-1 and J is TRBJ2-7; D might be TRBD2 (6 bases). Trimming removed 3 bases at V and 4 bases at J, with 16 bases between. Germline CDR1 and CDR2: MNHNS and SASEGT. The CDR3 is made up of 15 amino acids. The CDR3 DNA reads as TGTGCCAGCAGTGATGGGAGGCCCCCAAGTTACGAGCAGTACTTC. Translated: CASSDGRPPSYEQYF.

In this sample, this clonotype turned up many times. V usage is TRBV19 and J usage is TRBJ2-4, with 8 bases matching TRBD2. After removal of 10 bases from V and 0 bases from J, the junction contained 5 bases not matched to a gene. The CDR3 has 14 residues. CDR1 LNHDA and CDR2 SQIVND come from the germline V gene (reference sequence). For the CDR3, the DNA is TGTGCCACACTCGGGGGGGAAGCCAAAAACATTCAGTACTTC. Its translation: CATLGGEAKNIQYF.

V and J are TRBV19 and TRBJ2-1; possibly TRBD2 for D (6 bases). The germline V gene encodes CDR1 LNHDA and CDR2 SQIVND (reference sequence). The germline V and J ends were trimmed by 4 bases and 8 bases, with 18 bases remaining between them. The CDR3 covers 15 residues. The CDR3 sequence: CASSSGEVGWDEQFF. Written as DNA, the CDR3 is TGTGCCAGTAGTAGTGGGGAGGTCGGCTGGGATGAGCAGTTCTTC.

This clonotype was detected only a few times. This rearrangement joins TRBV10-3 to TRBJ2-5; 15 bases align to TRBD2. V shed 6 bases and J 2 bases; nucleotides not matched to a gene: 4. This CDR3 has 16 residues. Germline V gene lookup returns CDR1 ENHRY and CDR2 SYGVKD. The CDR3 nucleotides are TGTGCCATCAGAGCCGGACTAGCGGGAGGGCAAGAGACCCAGTACTTC. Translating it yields CAIRAGLAGGQETQYF.

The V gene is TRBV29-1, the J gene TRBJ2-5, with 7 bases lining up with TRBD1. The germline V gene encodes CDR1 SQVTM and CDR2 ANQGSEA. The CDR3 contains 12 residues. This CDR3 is CRASDRMGTQYF. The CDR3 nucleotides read TGCAGAGCTTCGGACAGGATGGGGACCCAGTACTTC.

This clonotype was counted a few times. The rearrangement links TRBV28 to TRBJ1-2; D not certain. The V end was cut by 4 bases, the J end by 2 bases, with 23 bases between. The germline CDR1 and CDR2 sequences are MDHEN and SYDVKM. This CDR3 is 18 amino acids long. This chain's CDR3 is CASSSNLPRPRQNYGYTF. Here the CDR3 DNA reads TGTGCCAGCAGTTCCAACCTACCTCGGCCCCGACAAAACTATGGCTACACCTTC.

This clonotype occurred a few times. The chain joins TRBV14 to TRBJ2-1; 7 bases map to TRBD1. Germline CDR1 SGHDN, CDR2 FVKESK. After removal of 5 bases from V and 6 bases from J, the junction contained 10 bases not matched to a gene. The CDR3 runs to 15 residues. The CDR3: CASSARQGWSNEQFF. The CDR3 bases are TGTGCCAGCAGCGCCCGACAGGGATGGAGCAATGAGCAGTTCTTC.

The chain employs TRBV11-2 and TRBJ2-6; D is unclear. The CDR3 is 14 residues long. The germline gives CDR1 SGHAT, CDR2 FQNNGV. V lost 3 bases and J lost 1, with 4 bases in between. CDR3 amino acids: CASSLTSGANVLTF. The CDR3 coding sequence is TGTGCCAGCAGCTTGACGTCTGGGGCCAACGTCCTGACTTTC.

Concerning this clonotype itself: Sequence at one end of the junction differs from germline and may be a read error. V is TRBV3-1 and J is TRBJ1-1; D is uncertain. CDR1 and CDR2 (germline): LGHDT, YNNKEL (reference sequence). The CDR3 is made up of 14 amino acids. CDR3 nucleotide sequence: TGTGCCAGCAGCCAAGGGGCCGGGAACACTCAAGCTTTCTTT. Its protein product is CASSQGAGNTQAFF.

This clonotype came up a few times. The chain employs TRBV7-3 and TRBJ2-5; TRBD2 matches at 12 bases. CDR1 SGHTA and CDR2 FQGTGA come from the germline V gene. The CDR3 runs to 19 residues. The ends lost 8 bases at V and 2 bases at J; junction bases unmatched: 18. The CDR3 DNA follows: TGTGCCAGCGGTTCGGGACAGGTTACCGGGACTAGCGGGCAAGAGACCCAGTACTTC. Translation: CASGSGQVTGTSGQETQYF.

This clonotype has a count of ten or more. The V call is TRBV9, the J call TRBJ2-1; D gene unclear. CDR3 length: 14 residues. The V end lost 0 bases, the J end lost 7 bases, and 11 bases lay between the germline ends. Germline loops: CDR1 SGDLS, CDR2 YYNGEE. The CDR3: CASSVAALGNEQFF. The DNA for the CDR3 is TGTGCCAGCAGCGTAGCTGCGCTAGGAAATGAGCAGTTCTTC.

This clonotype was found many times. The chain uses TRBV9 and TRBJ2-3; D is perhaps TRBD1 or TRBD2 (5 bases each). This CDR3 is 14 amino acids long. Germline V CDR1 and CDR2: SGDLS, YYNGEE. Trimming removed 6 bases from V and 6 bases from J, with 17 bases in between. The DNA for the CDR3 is TGTGCCAGCACCGTCGATCTAGCAGGGGATACGCAGTATTTT. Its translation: CASTVDLAGDTQYF.

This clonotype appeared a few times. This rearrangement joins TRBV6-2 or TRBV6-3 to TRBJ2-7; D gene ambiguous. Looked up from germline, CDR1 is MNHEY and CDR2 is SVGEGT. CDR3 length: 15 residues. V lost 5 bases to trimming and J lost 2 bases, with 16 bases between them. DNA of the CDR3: TGTGCCAGCAGTACGCCGGGCAGGACGACCTACGAGCAGTACTTC. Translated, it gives CASSTPGRTTYEQYF.

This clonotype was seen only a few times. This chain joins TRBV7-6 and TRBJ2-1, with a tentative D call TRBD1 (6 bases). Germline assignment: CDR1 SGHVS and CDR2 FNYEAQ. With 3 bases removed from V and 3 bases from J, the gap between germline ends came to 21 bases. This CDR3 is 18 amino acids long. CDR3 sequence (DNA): TGTGCCAGCAGCTTTCTCAACCCCCCGGGACACAGCTACAATGAGCAGTTCTTC. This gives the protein CASSFLNPPGHSYNEQFF.

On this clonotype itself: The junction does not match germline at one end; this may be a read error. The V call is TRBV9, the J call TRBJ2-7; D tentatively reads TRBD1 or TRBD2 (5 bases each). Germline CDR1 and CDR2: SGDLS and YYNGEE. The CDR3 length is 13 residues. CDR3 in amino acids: CASSLSPGTSEHF. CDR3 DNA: TGTGCCAGCAGTCTCTCCCCAGGGACCAGCGAGCACTTC. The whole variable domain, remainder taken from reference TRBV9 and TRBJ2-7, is DSGVTQTPKHLITATGQRVTLRCSPRSGDLSVYWYQQSLDQGLQFLIQYYNGEERAKGNILERFSAQQFPDLHSELNLSSLELGDSALYFCASSLSPGTSEHFGPGTRLTVT.

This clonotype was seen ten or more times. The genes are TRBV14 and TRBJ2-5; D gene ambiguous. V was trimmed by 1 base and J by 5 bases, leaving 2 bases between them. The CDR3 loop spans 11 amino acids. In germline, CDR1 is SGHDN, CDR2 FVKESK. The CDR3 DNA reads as TGTGCCAGCAGCCAAGTGGAGACCCAGTACTTC. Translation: CASSQVETQYF.

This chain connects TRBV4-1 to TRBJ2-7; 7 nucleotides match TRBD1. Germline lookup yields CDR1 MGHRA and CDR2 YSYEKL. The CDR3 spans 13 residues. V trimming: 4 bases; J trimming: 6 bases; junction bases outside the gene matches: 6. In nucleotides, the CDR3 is TGCGCCAGCAGCCTGGGGACAGAGGGCGAGCAGTACTTC. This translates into CASSLGTEGEQYF.

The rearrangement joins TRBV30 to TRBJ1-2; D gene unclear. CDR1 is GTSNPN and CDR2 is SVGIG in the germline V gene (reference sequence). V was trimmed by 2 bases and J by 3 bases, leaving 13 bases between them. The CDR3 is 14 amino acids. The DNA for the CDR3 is TGTGCCTGGAGTTCCCAGAGATACTACTATGGCTACACCTTC. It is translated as CAWSSQRYYYGYTF.

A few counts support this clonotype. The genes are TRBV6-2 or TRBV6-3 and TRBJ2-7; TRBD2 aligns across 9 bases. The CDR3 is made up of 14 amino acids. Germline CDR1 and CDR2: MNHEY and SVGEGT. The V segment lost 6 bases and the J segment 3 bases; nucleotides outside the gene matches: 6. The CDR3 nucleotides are TGTGCCAGCAGCCCAGCAGCGGGAGGCTACGAGCAGTACTTC. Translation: CASSPAAGGYEQYF.

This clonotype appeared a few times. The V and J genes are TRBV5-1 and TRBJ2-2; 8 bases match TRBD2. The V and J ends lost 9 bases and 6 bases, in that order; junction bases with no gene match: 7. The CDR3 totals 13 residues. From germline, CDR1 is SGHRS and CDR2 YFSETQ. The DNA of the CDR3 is TGCGCCACCCGGGGACTAGAGGCCGGGGAGCTGTTTTTT. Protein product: CATRGLEAGELFF.

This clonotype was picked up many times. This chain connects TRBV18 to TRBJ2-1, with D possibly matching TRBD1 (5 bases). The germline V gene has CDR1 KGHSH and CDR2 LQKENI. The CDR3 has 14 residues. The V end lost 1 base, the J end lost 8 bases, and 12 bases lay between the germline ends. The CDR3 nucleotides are TGTGCCAGCTCACCACATCCTCTACAGGATGAGCAGTTCTTC. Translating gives CASSPHPLQDEQFF.

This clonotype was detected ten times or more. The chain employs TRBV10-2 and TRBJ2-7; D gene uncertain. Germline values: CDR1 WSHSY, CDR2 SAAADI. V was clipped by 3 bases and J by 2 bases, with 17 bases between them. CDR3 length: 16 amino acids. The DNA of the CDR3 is TGCGCCAGCAGTGATCAAATAAGGGTAATGGCCTACGAGCAGTACTTC. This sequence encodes CASSDQIRVMAYEQYF.

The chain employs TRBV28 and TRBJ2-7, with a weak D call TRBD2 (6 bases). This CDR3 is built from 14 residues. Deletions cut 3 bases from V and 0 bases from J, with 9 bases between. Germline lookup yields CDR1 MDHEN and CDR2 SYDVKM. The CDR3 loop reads CASSFGGTSYEQYF. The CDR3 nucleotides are TGTGCCAGCAGTTTCGGGGGTACCTCCTACGAGCAGTACTTC.